This TCR beta chain is drawn from a study of T cell repertoires in cytomegalovirus infection. TCRdb re-analysed the reads in MiXCR, keeping a single row per CDR3 protein. The sample lists some 920,000 distinct CDR3 sequences, roughly 31% occurring once. At least ten counts were recorded for this clonotype. Its antigen remains unknown. The sample here was cultured CD8+ T cells from PBMCs, taken from culture after CMV antigen stimulation. The sequence derives from a human donor in good health (CMV status not recorded). Some clones in this sample may be carry-over from other donors' samples.

CDR3 amino acids: CASSPGGTGRGAFF. The CDR3 DNA reads TGTGCCAGCAGCCCCGGCGGGACAGGGCGCGGAGCTTTCTTT. J is TRBJ1-1 and V is TRBV7-2, with TRBD1 matching over 9 bases. The V gene end was trimmed by 5 bases and the J gene end by 10 bases; junction bases not matched to a gene: 11. Germline assignment: CDR1 SGHTA and CDR2 FQGNSA. The CDR3 consists of 14 residues.